This note documents a single T cell receptor beta chain sequence. Its specificity is unknown. The sample has other DNA sequences that encode this CDR3 too. The data stem from a study of shared clonotypes between healthy human individuals. The study's findings and limits: The sampled material consisted only of blood, and tissue repertoires are likely to differ. All-four-donor shared clonotypes had higher generation probabilities than non-shared clonotypes did. For sorted subsets, rarefaction showed incomplete sequencing despite large depth. Clonotypes that were shared across a handful of donors made up around 5% of naive CD4 clonotypes.

Germline V gives CDR1 MNHEY, CDR2 SMNVEV (reference sequence). V shed 5 bases and J shed 2 bases, with 10 bases lying between them. CDR3 length: 14 amino acids. Only CD45RO-negative cells positively selected for CCR7 counted as naive CD8 cells, so terminally differentiated effector memory CD45RA+ cells were excluded. Repertoires were generated with immunoSEQ multiplex PCR, while TCRdb's copy carries only in-frame clones and drops some. Of under 850,000 clones in the sample, 92% were seen once. This TCR derives from a man in his thirties or forties in good health. Sequencing used naive CD8+ T cells sorted from blood. The V gene is TRBV27, the J gene TRBJ1-5; D not resolved. CDR3 protein: CASSLDRGNQPQHF. The CDR3 nucleotides read TGTGCCAGCAGTCTGGACCGGGGCAATCAGCCCCAGCATTTT.